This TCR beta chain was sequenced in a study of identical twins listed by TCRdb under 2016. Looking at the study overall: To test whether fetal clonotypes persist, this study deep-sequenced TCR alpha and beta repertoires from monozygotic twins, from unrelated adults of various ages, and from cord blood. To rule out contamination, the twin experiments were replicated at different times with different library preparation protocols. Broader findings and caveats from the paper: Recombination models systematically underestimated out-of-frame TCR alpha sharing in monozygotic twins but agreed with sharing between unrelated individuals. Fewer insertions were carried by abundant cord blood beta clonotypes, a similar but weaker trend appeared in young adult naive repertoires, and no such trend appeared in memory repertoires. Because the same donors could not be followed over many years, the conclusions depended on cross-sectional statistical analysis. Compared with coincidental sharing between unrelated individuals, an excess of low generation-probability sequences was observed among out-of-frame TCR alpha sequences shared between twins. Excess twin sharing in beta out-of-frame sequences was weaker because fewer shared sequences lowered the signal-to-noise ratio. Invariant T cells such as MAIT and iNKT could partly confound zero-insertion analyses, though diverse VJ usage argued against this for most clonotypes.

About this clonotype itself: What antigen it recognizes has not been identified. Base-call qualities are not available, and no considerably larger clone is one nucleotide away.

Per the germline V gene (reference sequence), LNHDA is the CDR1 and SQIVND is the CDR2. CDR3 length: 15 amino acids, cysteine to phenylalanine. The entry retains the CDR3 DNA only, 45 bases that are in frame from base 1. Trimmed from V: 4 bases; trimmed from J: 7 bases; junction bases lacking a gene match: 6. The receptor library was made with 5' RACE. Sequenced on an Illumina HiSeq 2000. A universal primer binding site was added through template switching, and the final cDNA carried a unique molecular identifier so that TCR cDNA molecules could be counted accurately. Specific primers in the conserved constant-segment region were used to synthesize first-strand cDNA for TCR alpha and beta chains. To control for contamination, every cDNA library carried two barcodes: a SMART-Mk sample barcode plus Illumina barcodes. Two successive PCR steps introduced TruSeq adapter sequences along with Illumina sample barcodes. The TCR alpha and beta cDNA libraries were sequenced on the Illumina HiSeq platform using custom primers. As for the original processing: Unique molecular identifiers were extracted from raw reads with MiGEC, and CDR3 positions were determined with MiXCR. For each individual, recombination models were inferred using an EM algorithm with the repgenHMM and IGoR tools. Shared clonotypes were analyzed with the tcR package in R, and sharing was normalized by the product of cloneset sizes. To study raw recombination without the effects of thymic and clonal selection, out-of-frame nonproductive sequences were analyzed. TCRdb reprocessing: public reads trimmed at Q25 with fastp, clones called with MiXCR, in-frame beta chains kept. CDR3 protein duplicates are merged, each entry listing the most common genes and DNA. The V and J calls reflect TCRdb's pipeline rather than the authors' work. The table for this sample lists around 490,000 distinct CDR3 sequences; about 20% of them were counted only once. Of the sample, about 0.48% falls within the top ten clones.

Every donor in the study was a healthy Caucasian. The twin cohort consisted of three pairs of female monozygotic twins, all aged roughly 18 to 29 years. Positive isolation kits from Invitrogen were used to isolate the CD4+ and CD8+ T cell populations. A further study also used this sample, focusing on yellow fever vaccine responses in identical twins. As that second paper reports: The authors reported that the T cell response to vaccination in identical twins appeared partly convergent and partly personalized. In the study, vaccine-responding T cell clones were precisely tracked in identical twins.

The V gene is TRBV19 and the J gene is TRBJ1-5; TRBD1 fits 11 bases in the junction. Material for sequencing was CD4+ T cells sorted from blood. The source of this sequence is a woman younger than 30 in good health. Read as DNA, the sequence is TGTGCCAGTAGTAGGACAGGGGGCTTTGACCAGCCCCAGCATTTT. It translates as CASSRTGGFDQPQHF.